Presented here are 4 T cell receptor beta chains from one specimen sequenced in a study of T cell responses to AZD1222 COVID-19 vaccine (dated by TCRdb to the early 2020s). Libraries were constructed by the immunoSEQ multiplex PCR assay. TCRdb provides this immuneACCESS table in a form limited to in-frame rearrangements. Some clones are lacking; in checked studies, under half of them reflect an unresolved V gene, and why the rest are absent is not known. This sample is represented by roughly 97,000 clones; about 89% of them were singletons. 2.5% to 3.5% of the sample comes from the top ten. The time point label of this sample denotes: about 28 days (+/-7) after the second vaccine dose. Sample treatment or condition, as interpreted from the label and publication: meningococcal conjugate vaccine given as trial control. The sample consisted of peripheral blood, taken 28 days after the second dose of the MenACWY control vaccine. These receptors were obtained from an adult who received the MenACWY meningococcal vaccine as a control.

The chain uses TRBV6-5 and TRBJ2-1; a weak D match, TRBD1 (6 bases). The CDR3 totals 12 residues. V was cut by 8 bases and J by 8 bases, with 13 bases left in between. The germline V gene encodes CDR1 MNHEY and CDR2 SVGAGI. The CDR3 protein is CASADRMYEQFF. The CDR3 nucleotides read TGTGCCAGCGCGGACAGAATGTATGAGCAGTTCTTC.

This clone was counted a few times. The chain carries TRBV6-2 or TRBV6-3 and TRBJ2-2; D is unresolved. The ends were cut back, 2 bases at V and 1 base at J, with 8 bases in the middle. CDR1 is MNHEY, CDR2 SVGEGT, per germline. The CDR3 extends over 15 amino acids. The CDR3 spells CASSYGQRNTGELFF. CDR3 in DNA: TGTGCCAGCAGTTACGGGCAGAGGAACACCGGGGAGCTGTTTTTT.

A single count supports this clone. The chain recombines TRBV7-2 with TRBJ2-5, with TRBD2 matching over 11 bases. Germline CDR1 SGHTA, CDR2 FQGNSA. After removal of 1 base from V and 5 bases from J, the junction contained 9 bases not matched to a gene. The CDR3 sequence is 17 residues long. As DNA, the CDR3 is TGTGCCAGCAGCTTAGGAGGTAGCGGGGGGGCCTTGGAGACCCAGTACTTC. As protein: CASSLGGSGGALETQYF.

This sequence joins TRBV11-2 and TRBJ1-4; unclear D gene. Germline V gives CDR1 SGHAT, CDR2 FQNNGV. CDR3 length: 14 residues. The ends were cut back, 3 bases at V and 4 bases at J, with 9 bases in the middle. The chain's CDR3 is CASSFAHSNEKLFF. CDR3 bases: TGTGCCAGCAGCTTTGCACACAGTAATGAAAAACTGTTTTTT.